This TCR beta chain was identified in a study of CD8+CD57+ T cells in acquired aplastic anemia. General study results and limits: Almost 30 shared CD8+ CDR3s appeared highly expressed within patients' immunodominant clones.

TCR beta VDJ combinations and CDR3 sequences were profiled from genomic DNA. TCRdb re-called the reads through MiXCR, storing one row per CDR3 protein. Among 450,000 to 600,000 distinct CDR3 sequences listed, 25% to 40% were seen once. Trimming took 0 bases from V and 4 from J; bases not matched to a gene: 7. Germline lookup yields CDR1 SGHRS and CDR2 YFSETQ. The length of the CDR3 is 16 residues. As for this clonotype: Its antigen is as yet unknown.

All sequencing subjects had displayed CD8+CD57+ cell expansion on flow cytometry. The enrolled patients all had severe acquired aplastic anemia. The sample was sorted CD4+, CD8+, or CD8+CD57+ T cells (not recorded which) from PBMCs. The receptor comes from a human donor with aplastic anemia. This chain links TRBV5-1 with TRBJ2-5; 9 positions agree with TRBD2. The CDR3 loop is CASSLEIAGEGETQYF. The CDR3 nucleotides are TGCGCCAGCAGCTTGGAAATAGCGGGAGAAGGAGAGACCCAGTACTTC. The full variable domain, rest sourced from reference TRBV5-1 and TRBJ2-5, is KAGVTQTPRYLIKTRGQQVTLSCSPISGHRSVSWYQQTPGQGLQFLFEYFSETQRNKGNFPGRFSGRQFSNSRSEMNVSTLELGDSALYLCASSLEIAGEGETQYFGPGTRLLVL.